The 24 T cell receptor beta chains reported below all come from one sample, sequenced in a study of CD39 and CD103 CD8 tumor-infiltrating T cells (dated by TCRdb to 2016 to 2019). The method was the immunoSEQ multiplex PCR assay. In TCRdb, the immuneACCESS table is reduced to in-frame sequences with V and J assigned. These tables do not hold every clone; where another copy was compared, an unresolved V gene accounts for under half, and the others remain unexplained. The sample yields about 2,400 clones; under 85% were counted once. The ten largest clones represent 13% of the sample. The sequencing input was CD39- CD103- CD8+ T cells sorted from the tumor. Sample cell subset or site, as interpreted from the label and publication: CD103-CD39- double-negative CD45RA- CD8 T cells. These TCRs come from a human donor with head and neck squamous cell carcinoma.

The chain joins TRBV27 to TRBJ2-7; the D is unclear. The V end lost 5 bases, the J end lost 1 base, and 9 bases lay between the germline ends. The germline CDR1 and CDR2 sequences are MNHEY and SMNVEV (reference sequence). The CDR3 is made up of 13 amino acids. DNA for the CDR3: TGTGCCAGCAGTCCCGGGTTATCCTACGAGCAGTACTTC. It codes for CASSPGLSYEQYF.

The gene calls are TRBV19 and TRBJ1-1, with D unclear. This CDR3 is 12 amino acids long. V lost 5 bases, J lost 8 bases, and 12 bases lay in between. CDR1 LNHDA and CDR2 SQIVND come from the germline V gene (reference sequence). Here the CDR3 reads CASSSYRQEAFF. The CDR3 DNA reads TGTGCCAGTAGTTCCTATCGGCAAGAAGCTTTCTTT.

V gene TRBV4-2 combines with J gene TRBJ2-1; D tentatively reads TRBD1 or TRBD2 (5 bases each). Germline values: CDR1 LGHNA, CDR2 YNFKEQ. Trimming cost V 0 bases and J 9 bases, with 6 bases left between them. This CDR3 contains 12 residues. The DNA for the CDR3 is TGTGCCAGCAGCCAAGAAGGGACTGAGCAGTTCTTC. It specifies CASSQEGTEQFF.

This sequence joins TRBV19 and TRBJ2-1; 8 positions match TRBD1. This CDR3 spans 15 amino acids. In germline, CDR1 is LNHDA, CDR2 SQIVND (reference sequence). Trimming cost V 3 bases and J 4 bases; bases outside gene matches: 5. The CDR3 DNA follows: TGTGCCAGTAGTATGTCAGGGGGCCCTTACAATGAGCAGTTCTTC. Translating gives CASSMSGGPYNEQFF.

The rearrangement uses TRBV27 and TRBJ2-7, with D perhaps TRBD1 (6 bases). The CDR3 consists of 13 residues. Trimming left V 7 bases short and J 1 base short, with 11 bases between. Germline CDR1 is MNHEY and CDR2 is SMNVEV (reference sequence). The CDR3: CASTEQGSYEQYF. The CDR3 nucleotides are TGTGCCAGCACCGAACAGGGATCCTACGAGCAGTACTTC.

The CDR3 DNA follows: TGTGCCAGCAGGGAACAGGGGAATAGCAATCAGCCCCAGCATTTT. Amino acid sequence: CASREQGNSNQPQHF. The V call is TRBV27, the J call TRBJ1-5; 7 bases are shared with TRBD1. V was pared by 6 bases and J by 0 bases, with 5 bases of the junction left unmatched. Germline-derived CDR1 and CDR2 are MNHEY and SMNVEV (reference sequence). The CDR3 loop spans 15 amino acids.

The chain carries TRBV30 and TRBJ2-1; 7 nucleotides line up with TRBD2. Losses at the gene ends were 1 base for V and 6 bases for J; bases not matched to a gene: 6. The CDR3 length is 14 residues. Germline assignment: CDR1 GTSNPN and CDR2 SVGIG (reference sequence). The CDR3 nucleotides read TGTGCCTGGAGTGCCGGGGACTACTTCAATGAGCAGTTCTTC. This gives the protein CAWSAGDYFNEQFF.

The genes are TRBV4-2 and TRBJ2-7; D tentatively reads TRBD1 or TRBD2 (5 bases each). The CDR3 extends over 16 amino acids. V gave up 0 bases and J gave up 2 bases, with 14 bases separating them. The germline CDR1 and CDR2 sequences are LGHNA and YNFKEQ. CDR3 sequence reads: CASSQELGTATYEQYF. For the CDR3, the DNA is TGTGCCAGCAGCCAAGAACTCGGGACGGCTACCTACGAGCAGTACTTC.

This clone was counted a few times. The chain couples TRBV7-9 to TRBJ1-2, with a tentative D call TRBD1 (6 bases). Trimming took 7 bases from V and 3 from J, leaving 18 bases between them. The germline V gene encodes CDR1 SEHNR and CDR2 FQNEAQ (reference sequence). There are 15 residues in the CDR3. The CDR3 coding sequence is TGTGCCAGCAAGCCTAACAGGGACACGGACTATGGCTACACCTTC. It yields the protein CASKPNRDTDYGYTF.

The V call is TRBV7-9, the J call TRBJ2-1, with a tentative D call TRBD2 (5 bases). This CDR3 spans 18 amino acids. The V and J ends lost 3 bases and 3 bases respectively, with 21 bases between them. The germline V gene has CDR1 SEHNR and CDR2 FQNEAQ (reference sequence). CDR3 nucleotides: TGTGCCAGCAGCTTTCCTCTCTCTAGTGGGAGCGTCTACAATGAGCAGTTCTTC. Its protein is CASSFPLSSGSVYNEQFF. Together with reference TRBV7-9 and TRBJ2-1, the CDR3 gives the full variable domain: DTGVSQNPRHKITKRGQNVTFRCDPISEHNRLYWYRQTLGQGPEFLTYFQNEAQLEKSRLLSDRFSAERPKGSFSTLEIQRTEQGDSAMYLCASSFPLSSGSVYNEQFFGPGTRLTVL.

This clone was counted only a few times. The chain recombines TRBV9 with TRBJ1-2; D is possibly TRBD1 (6 bases). This CDR3 is 15 amino acids long. Germline CDR1 is SGDLS and CDR2 is YYNGEE. V gave up 0 bases and J gave up 2 bases, with 11 bases separating them. CDR3 in amino acids: CASSVGGTGNYGYTF. In DNA form, the CDR3 reads TGTGCCAGCAGCGTAGGGGGAACAGGGAACTATGGCTACACCTTC.

The chain combines TRBV7-3 with TRBJ1-1; D remains ambiguous. Deletions cut 2 bases from V and 1 base from J, with 11 bases between. The CDR3 has 15 residues. CDR1 and CDR2 from the germline V gene are SGHTA and FQGTGA. The CDR3 loop reads CASSLLGPGNTEAFF. CDR3 sequence (DNA): TGTGCCAGCAGCTTATTAGGCCCGGGGAACACTGAAGCTTTCTTT.

This clone was picked up a small number of times. Written as DNA, the CDR3 is TGTGCCAGCAGCACTGGGACCCAGTACTTC. Protein: CASSTGTQYF. V is TRBV21-1 and J is TRBJ2-5. TRBV21-1 is tagged as a pseudogene. CDR3 length: 10 residues.

This sequence joins TRBV7-9 and TRBJ1-4; no firm D call. The V and J ends lost 1 base and 3 bases respectively, with 12 bases between them. The CDR3 is 16 amino acids. The germline CDR1 and CDR2 sequences are SEHNR and FQNEAQ (reference sequence). CDR3 sequence: CASSLVPGRANEKLFF. CDR3 nucleotides: TGTGCCAGCAGCTTAGTCCCGGGGAGGGCTAATGAAAAACTGTTTTTT. The full variable domain, with the rest looked up from reference TRBV7-9 and TRBJ1-4, is DTGVSQNPRHKITKRGQNVTFRCDPISEHNRLYWYRQTLGQGPEFLTYFQNEAQLEKSRLLSDRFSAERPKGSFSTLEIQRTEQGDSAMYLCASSLVPGRANEKLFFGSGTQLSVL.

The chain couples TRBV27 to TRBJ1-1, with 7 bases lining up with TRBD1. The CDR3 has 15 amino acids. Germline loops: CDR1 MNHEY, CDR2 SMNVEV (reference sequence). V lost 6 bases to trimming and J lost 2 bases; unmatched junction nucleotides: 9. The CDR3 nucleotides are TGTGCCAGCAGCCTGCGGTGGACAGGAAACACTGAAGCTTTCTTT. Encoded protein: CASSLRWTGNTEAFF.

This clone was observed a few times. The chain employs TRBV7-9 and TRBJ1-6, with D possibly matching TRBD1 (6 bases). Germline V gene data show CDR1 as SEHNR and CDR2 as FQNEAQ (reference sequence). The ends were cut back, 4 bases at V and 4 bases at J, with 8 bases in the middle. The CDR3 extends over 14 amino acids. This CDR3 is CASSSDSYNSPLHF. The CDR3 bases are TGTGCCAGCAGCTCGGACAGTTATAATTCACCCCTCCACTTT.

This chain uses TRBV6-6 with TRBJ1-4; D not certain. V dropped 2 bases and J dropped 0 bases, with 4 bases sitting between them. CDR3 length equals 14 residues. The germline CDR1 and CDR2 sequences are MNHNY and SVGAGI (reference sequence). The CDR3 reads CASSYVATNEKLFF. The CDR3 DNA reads TGTGCCAGCAGTTACGTAGCAACTAATGAAAAACTGTTTTTT.

The V call is TRBV5-4, the J call TRBJ2-5; 13 bases match TRBD2. The germline gives CDR1 SGHNT, CDR2 YYREEE (reference sequence). V shed 3 bases, J shed 2 bases, and the junction held 7 bases outside the gene matches. The length of the CDR3 is 17 residues. CDR3 residues: CASSYTGLAGEQETQYF. The DNA for the CDR3 is TGTGCCAGCAGCTACACCGGACTAGCGGGGGAACAAGAGACCCAGTACTTC.

The rearrangement links TRBV7-4 to TRBJ2-1; tentatively, D is TRBD1 (7 bases). CDR1 is SGHVT, CDR2 SQSDAQ, per germline. CDR3 length: 18 amino acids. V shed 1 base and J shed 1 base, with 17 bases lying between them. This CDR3 is CASSLDGRQGPSYNEQFF. CDR3 nucleotide sequence: TGTGCCAGCAGCTTAGACGGGAGACAGGGTCCGTCCTACAATGAGCAGTTCTTC.

The CDR3 sequence: CASSERRTAFSYGYTF. The CDR3 DNA follows: TGTGCCAGCAGTGAAAGGAGGACTGCGTTTAGTTATGGCTACACCTTC. This chain links TRBV6-1 with TRBJ1-2; unclear D gene. The CDR3 totals 16 residues. Trimming shortened V by 2 bases and J by 5 bases, and 18 bases separated the two germline ends. Germline CDR1 MNHNS, CDR2 SASEGT.

V is TRBV15 and J is TRBJ2-6; TRBD2 might be the D (5 bases). The ends were cut back, 4 bases at V and 1 base at J, with 8 bases in the middle. The CDR3 extends over 15 amino acids. Germline CDR1 LNHNV, CDR2 YYDKDF (reference sequence). The CDR3 sequence: CATSTTGSGANVLTF. The CDR3 nucleotides are TGTGCCACCAGCACCACGGGGTCTGGGGCCAACGTCCTGACTTTC.

The chain links TRBV9 to TRBJ1-6; D ambiguous. The length of the CDR3 is 13 residues. Germline V CDR1 and CDR2: SGDLS, YYNGEE. V dropped 0 bases and J dropped 10 bases, with 8 bases sitting between them. The CDR3 here is CASSVEEYSPLHF. CDR3 bases: TGTGCCAGCAGCGTAGAAGAGTACTCACCCCTCCACTTT.

The gene calls are TRBV28 and TRBJ1-4, with D hard to call. V lost 6 bases and J 8 bases, leaving 13 bases between the germline ends. Germline-derived CDR1 and CDR2 are MDHEN and SYDVKM. The CDR3 has 13 amino acids. CDR3 loop: CASRRNGKEKLFF. CDR3 DNA: TGTGCCAGCAGGCGGAACGGGAAGGAAAAACTGTTTTTT. Full variable domain (outside the CDR3, taken from reference TRBV28 and TRBJ1-4): DVKVTQSSRYLVKRTGEKVFLECVQDMDHENMFWYRQDPGLGLRLIYFSYDVKMKEKGDIPEGYSVSREKKERFSLILESASTNQTSMYLCASRRNGKEKLFFGSGTQLSVL.

V usage is TRBV27 and J usage is TRBJ1-6, with D uncertain. This CDR3 is 16 amino acids long. Per the germline V gene, CDR1 is MNHEY and CDR2 is SMNVEV (reference sequence). Trimming removed 0 bases at V and 5 bases at J, with 11 bases between. The CDR3 sequence: CASSLSGQQNNSPLHF. Written as DNA, the CDR3 is TGTGCCAGCAGTTTATCCGGGCAGCAGAATAATTCACCCCTCCACTTT.